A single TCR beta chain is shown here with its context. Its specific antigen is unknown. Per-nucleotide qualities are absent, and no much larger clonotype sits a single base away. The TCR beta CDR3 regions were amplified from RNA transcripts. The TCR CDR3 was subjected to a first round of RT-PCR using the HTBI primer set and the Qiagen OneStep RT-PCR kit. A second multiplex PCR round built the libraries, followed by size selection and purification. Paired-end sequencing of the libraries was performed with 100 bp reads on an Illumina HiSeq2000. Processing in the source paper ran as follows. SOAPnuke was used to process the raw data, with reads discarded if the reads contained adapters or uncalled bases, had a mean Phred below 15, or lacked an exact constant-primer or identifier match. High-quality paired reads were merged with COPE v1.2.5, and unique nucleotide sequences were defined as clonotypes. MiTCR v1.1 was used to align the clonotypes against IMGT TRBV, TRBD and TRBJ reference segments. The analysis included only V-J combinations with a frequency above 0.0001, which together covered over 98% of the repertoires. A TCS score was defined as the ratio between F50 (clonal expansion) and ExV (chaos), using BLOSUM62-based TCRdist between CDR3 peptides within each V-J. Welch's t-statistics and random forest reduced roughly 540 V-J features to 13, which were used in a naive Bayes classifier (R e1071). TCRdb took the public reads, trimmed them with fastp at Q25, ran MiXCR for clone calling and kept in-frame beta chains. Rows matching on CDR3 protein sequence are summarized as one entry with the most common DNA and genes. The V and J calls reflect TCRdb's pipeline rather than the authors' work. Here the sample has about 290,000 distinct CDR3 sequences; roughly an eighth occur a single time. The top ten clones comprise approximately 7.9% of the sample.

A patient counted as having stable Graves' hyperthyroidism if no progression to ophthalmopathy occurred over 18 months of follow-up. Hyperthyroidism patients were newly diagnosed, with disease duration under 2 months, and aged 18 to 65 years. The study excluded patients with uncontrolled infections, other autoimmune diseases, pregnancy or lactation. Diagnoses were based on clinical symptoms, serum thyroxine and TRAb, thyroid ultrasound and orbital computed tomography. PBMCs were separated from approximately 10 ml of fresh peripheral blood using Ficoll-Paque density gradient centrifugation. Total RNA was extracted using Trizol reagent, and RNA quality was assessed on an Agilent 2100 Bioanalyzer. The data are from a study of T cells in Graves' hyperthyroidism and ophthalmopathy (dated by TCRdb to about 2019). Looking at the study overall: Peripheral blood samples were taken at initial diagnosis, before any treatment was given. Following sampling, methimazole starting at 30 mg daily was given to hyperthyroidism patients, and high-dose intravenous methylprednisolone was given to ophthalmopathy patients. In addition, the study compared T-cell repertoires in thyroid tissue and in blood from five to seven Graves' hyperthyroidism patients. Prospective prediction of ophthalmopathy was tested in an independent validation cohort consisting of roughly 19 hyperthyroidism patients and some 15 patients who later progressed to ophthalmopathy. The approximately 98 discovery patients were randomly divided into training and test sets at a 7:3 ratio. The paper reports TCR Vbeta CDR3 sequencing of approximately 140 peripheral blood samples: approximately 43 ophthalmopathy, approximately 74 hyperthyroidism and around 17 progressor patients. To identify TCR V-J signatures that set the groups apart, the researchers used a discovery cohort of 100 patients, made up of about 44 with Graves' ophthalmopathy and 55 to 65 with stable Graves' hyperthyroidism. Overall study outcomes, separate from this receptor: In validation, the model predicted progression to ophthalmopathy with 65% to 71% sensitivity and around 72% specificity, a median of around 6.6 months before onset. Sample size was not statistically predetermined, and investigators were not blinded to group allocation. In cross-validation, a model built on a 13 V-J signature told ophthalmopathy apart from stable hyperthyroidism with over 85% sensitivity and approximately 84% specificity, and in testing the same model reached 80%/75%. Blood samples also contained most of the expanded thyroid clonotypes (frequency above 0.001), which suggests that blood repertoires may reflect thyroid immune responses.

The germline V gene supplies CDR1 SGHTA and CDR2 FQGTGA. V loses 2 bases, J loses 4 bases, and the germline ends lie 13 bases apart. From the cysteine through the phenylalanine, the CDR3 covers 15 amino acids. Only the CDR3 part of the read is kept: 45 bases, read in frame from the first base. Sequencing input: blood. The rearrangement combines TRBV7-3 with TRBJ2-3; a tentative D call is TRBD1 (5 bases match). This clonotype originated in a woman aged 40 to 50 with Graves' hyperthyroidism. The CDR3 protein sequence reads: CASSLQGRLADTQYF. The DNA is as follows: TGTGCCAGCAGCTTACAGGGCAGGTTAGCAGATACGCAGTATTTT.